This TCR beta chain was documented in a study of blood T cell repertoires in COVID-19. Data came from immunoSEQ multiplex PCR; TCRdb stores just in-frame clones and leaves some out. The table records 250,000 to 350,000 clones, around 85% of them present only once. The CDR3 covers 16 residues. The germline V gene encodes CDR1 MGHRA and CDR2 YSYEKL. V shed 0 bases and J shed 0 bases, with 9 bases lying between them. The source of this sequence is a human donor with COVID-19, enrolled during active disease. The donor label of this sample is uncertain. Material: peripheral blood. The J gene is TRBJ1-3, the V gene TRBV4-1; D not certain. The DNA of the CDR3 is TGCGCCAGCAGCCAAGACACAAGAAACTCTGGAAACACCATATATTTT. As protein: CASSQDTRNSGNTIYF.